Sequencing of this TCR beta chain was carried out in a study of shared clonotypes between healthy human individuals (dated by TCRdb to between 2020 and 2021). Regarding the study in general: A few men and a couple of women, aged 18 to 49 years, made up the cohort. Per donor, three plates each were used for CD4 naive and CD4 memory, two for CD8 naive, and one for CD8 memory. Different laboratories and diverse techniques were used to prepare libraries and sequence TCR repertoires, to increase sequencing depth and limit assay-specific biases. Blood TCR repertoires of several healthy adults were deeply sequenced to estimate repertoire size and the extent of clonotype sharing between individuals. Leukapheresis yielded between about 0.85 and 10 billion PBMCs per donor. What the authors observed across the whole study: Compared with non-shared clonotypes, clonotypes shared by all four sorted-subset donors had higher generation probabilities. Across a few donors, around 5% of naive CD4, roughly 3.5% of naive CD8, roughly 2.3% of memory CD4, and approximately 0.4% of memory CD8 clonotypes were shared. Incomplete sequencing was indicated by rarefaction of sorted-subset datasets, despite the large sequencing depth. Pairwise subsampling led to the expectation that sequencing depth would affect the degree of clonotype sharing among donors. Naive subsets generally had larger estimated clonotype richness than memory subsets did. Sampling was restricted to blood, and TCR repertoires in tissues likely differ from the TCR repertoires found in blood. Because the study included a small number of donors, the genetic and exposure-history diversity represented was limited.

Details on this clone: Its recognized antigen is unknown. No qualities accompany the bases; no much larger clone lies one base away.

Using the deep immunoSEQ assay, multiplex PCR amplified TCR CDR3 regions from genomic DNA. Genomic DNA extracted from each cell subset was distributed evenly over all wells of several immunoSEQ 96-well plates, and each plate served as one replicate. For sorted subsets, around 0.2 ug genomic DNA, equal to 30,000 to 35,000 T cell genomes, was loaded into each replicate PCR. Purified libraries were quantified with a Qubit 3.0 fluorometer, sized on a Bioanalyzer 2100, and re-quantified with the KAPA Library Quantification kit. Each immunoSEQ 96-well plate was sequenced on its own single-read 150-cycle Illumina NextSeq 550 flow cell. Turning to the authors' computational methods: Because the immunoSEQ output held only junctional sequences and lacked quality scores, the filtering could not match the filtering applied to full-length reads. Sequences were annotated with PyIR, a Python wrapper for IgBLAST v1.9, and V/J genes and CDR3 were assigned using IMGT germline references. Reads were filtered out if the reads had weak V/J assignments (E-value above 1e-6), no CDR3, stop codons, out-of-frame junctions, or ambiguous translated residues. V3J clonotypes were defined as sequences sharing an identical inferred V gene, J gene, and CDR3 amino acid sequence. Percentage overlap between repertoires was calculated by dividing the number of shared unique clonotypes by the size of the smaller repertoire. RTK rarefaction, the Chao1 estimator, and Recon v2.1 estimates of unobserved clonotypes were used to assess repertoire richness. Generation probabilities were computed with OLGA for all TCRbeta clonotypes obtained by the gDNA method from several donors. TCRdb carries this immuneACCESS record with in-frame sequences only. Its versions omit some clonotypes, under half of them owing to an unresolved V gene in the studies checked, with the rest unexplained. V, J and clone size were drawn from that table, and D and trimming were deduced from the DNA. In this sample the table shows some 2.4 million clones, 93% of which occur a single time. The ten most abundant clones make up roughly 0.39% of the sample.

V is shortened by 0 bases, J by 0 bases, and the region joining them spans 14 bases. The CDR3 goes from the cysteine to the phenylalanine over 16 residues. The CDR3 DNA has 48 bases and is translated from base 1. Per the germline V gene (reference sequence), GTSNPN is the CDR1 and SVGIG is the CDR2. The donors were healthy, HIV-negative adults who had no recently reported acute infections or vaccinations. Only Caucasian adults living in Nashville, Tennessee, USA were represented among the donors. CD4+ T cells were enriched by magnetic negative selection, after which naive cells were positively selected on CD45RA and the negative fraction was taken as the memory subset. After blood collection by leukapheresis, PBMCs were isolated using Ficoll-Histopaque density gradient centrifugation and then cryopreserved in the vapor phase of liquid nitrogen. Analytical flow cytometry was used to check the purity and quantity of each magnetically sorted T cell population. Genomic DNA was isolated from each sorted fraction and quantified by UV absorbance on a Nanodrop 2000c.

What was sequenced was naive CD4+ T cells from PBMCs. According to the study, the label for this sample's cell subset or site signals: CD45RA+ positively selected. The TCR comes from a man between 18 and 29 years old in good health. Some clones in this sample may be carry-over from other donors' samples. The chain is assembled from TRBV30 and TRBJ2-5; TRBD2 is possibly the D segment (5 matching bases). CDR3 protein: CAWSVRSGVYQETQYF. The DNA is TGTGCCTGGAGTGTACGAAGCGGCGTCTACCAAGAGACCCAGTACTTC.